Listed below are T cell receptor beta chains from one sample, sequenced in a study of blood T cell repertoires in COVID-19. Profiled with immunoSEQ multiplex PCR; TCRdb holds only in-frame clones, not every one. The sample has some 180,000 clones; 86% are singletons. Source material: peripheral blood. These receptors came from a man between 70 and 80 years old with active or convalescent COVID-19. Both conserved end residues are part of each CDR3. D genes are given only for firm matches. Size is omitted from some rows. Given values are once, few, many or a class for expanded clones.

d_gene	len	j_gene	v_gene	abundance	CDR3aa	CDR3nt
-	13	TRBJ2-4	TRBV5-1	-	CASSVGGGGGVHF	TGCGCCAGCAGCGTAGGTGGAGGGGGAGGGGTGCACTTC
-	15	TRBJ1-5	TRBV4-1	-	CASSQDGLGNQPQHF	TGCGCCAGCAGCCAAGACGGTCTAGGCAATCAGCCCCAGCATTTT
-	12	TRBJ1-5	TRBV15	-	CATSRDRQPQHF	TGTGCCACCAGCAGAGATCGGCAGCCCCAGCATTTT
TRBD2	15	TRBJ2-1	TRBV7-8	-	CASSLGLAGNNEQFF	TGTGCCAGCAGCTTGGGACTAGCGGGAAACAATGAGCAGTTCTTC
TRBD1	14	TRBJ1-5	TRBV11-2	-	CASSQDRVNQPQHF	TGTGCCAGCAGCCAAGACAGGGTAAATCAGCCCCAGCATTTT
-	15	TRBJ2-5	TRBV9	-	CASSPRGRVLETQYF	TGTGCCAGCAGCCCCCGCGGCAGGGTATTGGAGACCCAGTACTTC
-	14	TRBJ1-1	TRBV7-9	-	CASSPPGAGTEAFF	TGTGCCAGCAGCCCTCCTGGGGCTGGAACTGAAGCTTTCTTT
-	16	TRBJ2-5	TRBV9	-	CASSATWGDGGETQYF	TGTGCCAGCAGCGCCACCTGGGGGGACGGTGGGGAGACCCAGTACTTC
-	15	TRBJ1-3	TRBV18	-	CASSPPSGDGNTIYF	TGTGCCAGCTCACCACCATCAGGGGACGGAAACACCATATATTTT
TRBD1	16	TRBJ2-7	TRBV10-1	-	CASSESGTGGPYEQYF	TGCGCCAGCAGTGAGTCGGGGACAGGGGGTCCCTACGAGCAGTACTTC
-	14	TRBJ2-4	TRBV7-9	-	CASSLGEAKNIQYF	TGTGCCAGCAGCTTAGGAGAAGCCAAAAACATTCAGTACTTC
-	16	TRBJ2-5	TRBV6-5	-	CASSYGPYGLQETQYF	TGTGCCAGCAGTTACGGGCCGTACGGACTCCAAGAGACCCAGTACTTC
TRBD1	14	TRBJ2-2	TRBV19	-	CASSLTGVTGELFF	TGTGCCAGTAGCCTCACAGGGGTTACCGGGGAGCTGTTTTTT
-	14	TRBJ1-1	TRBV5-6	-	CASSFRARNTEAFF	TGTGCCAGCAGCTTCAGGGCCAGAAACACTGAAGCTTTCTTT
-	17	TRBJ1-2	TRBV11-2	-	CASSLDTQAGSFYGYTF	TGTGCCAGCAGCTTAGATACGCAGGCAGGCAGCTTCTATGGCTACACCTTC
-	14	TRBJ1-1	TRBV7-9	-	CASSLLQMNTEAFF	TGTGCCAGCAGCTTACTACAGATGAACACTGAAGCTTTCTTT
-	15	TRBJ2-1	TRBV18	-	CASSPGGTAYNEQFF	TGTGCCAGCTCACCAGGGGGGACAGCCTACAATGAGCAGTTCTTC
-	15	TRBJ2-6	TRBV4-1	-	CASSLPVTGANVLTF	TGCGCCAGCAGCCTGCCGGTAACTGGGGCCAACGTCCTGACTTTC
TRBD1	16	TRBJ1-1	TRBV18	-	CASSPLTGPLATEAFF	TGTGCCAGCTCACCGCTGACAGGGCCTTTGGCCACTGAAGCTTTCTTT
TRBD1	15	TRBJ2-5	TRBV19	-	CASSLNGDRRAAQYF	TGTGCCAGTAGTCTCAACGGGGACAGGCGGGCGGCCCAGTACTTC
-	14	TRBJ2-7	TRBV5-1	-	CASSLGQSSYEQYF	TGCGCCAGCAGCTTGGGACAGTCTTCCTACGAGCAGTACTTC
-	17	TRBJ2-2	TRBV7-2	-	CASSQRAIGGNTGELFF	TGTGCCAGCAGCCAACGGGCCATAGGGGGGAACACCGGGGAGCTGTTTTTT
-	16	TRBJ2-7	TRBV18	-	CASSPEGPRATYEQYF	TGTGCCAGCTCACCCGAAGGCCCCAGGGCTACCTACGAGCAGTACTTC
TRBD1	15	TRBJ1-1	TRBV3-1/TRBV3-2	-	CASSLIGQGGTEAFF	TGTGCCAGCAGCCTAATCGGCCAGGGGGGCACTGAAGCTTTCTTT
-	11	TRBJ2-7	TRBV30	once	CAWSNRYEQYF	TGTGCCTGGAGTAACAGGTACGAGCAGTACTTC
-	13	TRBJ2-1	TRBV5-1	-	CASSSSVYNEQFF	TGCGCCAGCAGCTCCAGTGTTTACAATGAGCAGTTCTTC
-	13	TRBJ1-2	TRBV7-2	-	CASSYRENYGYTF	TGTGCCAGCAGCTACAGGGAGAACTATGGCTACACCTTC
TRBD1	16	TRBJ1-5	TRBV28	-	CASGTGGRRSNQPQHF	TGTGCCAGCGGGACAGGGGGAAGACGTAGCAATCAGCCCCAGCATTTT
-	10	TRBJ2-2	TRBV19	-	CATSAGELFF	TGTGCCACCTCCGCCGGGGAGCTGTTTTTT
-	14	TRBJ1-1	TRBV4-3	few	CASSQFLANTEAFF	TGCGCCAGCAGCCAATTCCTGGCGAACACTGAAGCTTTCTTT
TRBD2	17	TRBJ2-3	TRBV27	-	CASSLSWGTSSTDTQYF	TGTGCCAGCAGTTTATCATGGGGGACTAGCTCAACAGATACGCAGTATTTT
-	15	TRBJ1-2	TRBV5-4	-	CASSLQSGSRDGYTF	TGTGCCAGCAGCTTGCAATCTGGGAGCCGTGATGGCTACACCTTC
TRBD1	14	TRBJ2-1	TRBV29-1	-	CILPDRGAYNEQFF	TGCATCCTACCGGACAGGGGGGCGTACAATGAGCAGTTCTTC
-	16	TRBJ2-2	TRBV24-1	-	CATRGPGRANTGELFF	TGTGCCACCAGGGGCCCCGGGCGGGCGAACACCGGGGAGCTGTTTTTT
TRBD1	15	TRBJ1-2	TRBV9	-	CASSVGQGEDYGYTF	TGTGCCAGCAGCGTAGGACAGGGAGAGGACTATGGCTACACCTTC
-	15	TRBJ1-1	TRBV5-1	-	CASSLSPQTGNEAFF	TGCGCCAGCAGCTTGTCCCCTCAGACGGGAAATGAAGCTTTCTTT
TRBD1	18	TRBJ1-3	TRBV3-1/TRBV3-2	-	CASSPLTGVSLSGNTIYF	TGTGCCAGCAGCCCCCTGACAGGGGTCTCGTTGTCTGGAAACACCATATATTTT
TRBD1	19	TRBJ1-5	TRBV27	-	CASSFGDSATSYSNQPQHF	TGTGCCAGCAGTTTTGGGGACAGCGCCACTTCCTATAGCAATCAGCCCCAGCATTTT
-	14	TRBJ1-2	TRBV28	-	CASSVGGSYEGYTF	TGTGCCTCCAGTGTGGGGGGGTCCTATGAAGGCTACACCTTC
TRBD1	16	TRBJ1-1	TRBV9	-	CASSPTGQGIGTEAFF	TGTGCCAGCAGCCCAACTGGACAGGGGATCGGCACTGAAGCTTTCTTT
TRBD2	13	TRBJ2-1	TRBV30	-	CAWSVGLANEQFF	TGTGCCTGGAGCGTCGGACTAGCCAATGAGCAGTTCTTC
-	14	TRBJ1-1	TRBV2	few	CASSGLAEATEAFF	TGTGCCAGCAGTGGTCTGGCGGAGGCGACTGAAGCTTTCTTT
-	14	TRBJ1-1	TRBV28	-	CASMMGGAGTEAFF	TGTGCCAGCATGATGGGGGGGGCGGGGACTGAAGCTTTCTTT
TRBD1	15	TRBJ2-7	TRBV18	-	CASSPRGRGLDEQYF	TGTGCCAGCTCACCAAGGGGCAGGGGGCTTGACGAGCAGTACTTC
TRBD1	18	TRBJ2-3	TRBV4-1	-	CASSQEGAGTGVADTQYF	TGCGCCAGCAGCCAAGAAGGGGCCGGGACAGGGGTTGCAGATACGCAGTATTTT
-	15	TRBJ1-1	TRBV30	-	CAWSVAGTVNTEAFF	TGTGCCTGGAGTGTAGCGGGGACGGTGAACACTGAAGCTTTCTTT
-	12	TRBJ2-3	TRBV2	-	CASSLTEDTQYF	TGTGCCAGCAGTCTGACAGAGGATACGCAGTATTTT
-	16	TRBJ2-7	TRBV6-2/TRBV6-3	few	CASSYEFPGLPVEQYF	TGTGCCAGCAGTTACGAATTTCCGGGACTCCCCGTCGAGCAGTACTTC